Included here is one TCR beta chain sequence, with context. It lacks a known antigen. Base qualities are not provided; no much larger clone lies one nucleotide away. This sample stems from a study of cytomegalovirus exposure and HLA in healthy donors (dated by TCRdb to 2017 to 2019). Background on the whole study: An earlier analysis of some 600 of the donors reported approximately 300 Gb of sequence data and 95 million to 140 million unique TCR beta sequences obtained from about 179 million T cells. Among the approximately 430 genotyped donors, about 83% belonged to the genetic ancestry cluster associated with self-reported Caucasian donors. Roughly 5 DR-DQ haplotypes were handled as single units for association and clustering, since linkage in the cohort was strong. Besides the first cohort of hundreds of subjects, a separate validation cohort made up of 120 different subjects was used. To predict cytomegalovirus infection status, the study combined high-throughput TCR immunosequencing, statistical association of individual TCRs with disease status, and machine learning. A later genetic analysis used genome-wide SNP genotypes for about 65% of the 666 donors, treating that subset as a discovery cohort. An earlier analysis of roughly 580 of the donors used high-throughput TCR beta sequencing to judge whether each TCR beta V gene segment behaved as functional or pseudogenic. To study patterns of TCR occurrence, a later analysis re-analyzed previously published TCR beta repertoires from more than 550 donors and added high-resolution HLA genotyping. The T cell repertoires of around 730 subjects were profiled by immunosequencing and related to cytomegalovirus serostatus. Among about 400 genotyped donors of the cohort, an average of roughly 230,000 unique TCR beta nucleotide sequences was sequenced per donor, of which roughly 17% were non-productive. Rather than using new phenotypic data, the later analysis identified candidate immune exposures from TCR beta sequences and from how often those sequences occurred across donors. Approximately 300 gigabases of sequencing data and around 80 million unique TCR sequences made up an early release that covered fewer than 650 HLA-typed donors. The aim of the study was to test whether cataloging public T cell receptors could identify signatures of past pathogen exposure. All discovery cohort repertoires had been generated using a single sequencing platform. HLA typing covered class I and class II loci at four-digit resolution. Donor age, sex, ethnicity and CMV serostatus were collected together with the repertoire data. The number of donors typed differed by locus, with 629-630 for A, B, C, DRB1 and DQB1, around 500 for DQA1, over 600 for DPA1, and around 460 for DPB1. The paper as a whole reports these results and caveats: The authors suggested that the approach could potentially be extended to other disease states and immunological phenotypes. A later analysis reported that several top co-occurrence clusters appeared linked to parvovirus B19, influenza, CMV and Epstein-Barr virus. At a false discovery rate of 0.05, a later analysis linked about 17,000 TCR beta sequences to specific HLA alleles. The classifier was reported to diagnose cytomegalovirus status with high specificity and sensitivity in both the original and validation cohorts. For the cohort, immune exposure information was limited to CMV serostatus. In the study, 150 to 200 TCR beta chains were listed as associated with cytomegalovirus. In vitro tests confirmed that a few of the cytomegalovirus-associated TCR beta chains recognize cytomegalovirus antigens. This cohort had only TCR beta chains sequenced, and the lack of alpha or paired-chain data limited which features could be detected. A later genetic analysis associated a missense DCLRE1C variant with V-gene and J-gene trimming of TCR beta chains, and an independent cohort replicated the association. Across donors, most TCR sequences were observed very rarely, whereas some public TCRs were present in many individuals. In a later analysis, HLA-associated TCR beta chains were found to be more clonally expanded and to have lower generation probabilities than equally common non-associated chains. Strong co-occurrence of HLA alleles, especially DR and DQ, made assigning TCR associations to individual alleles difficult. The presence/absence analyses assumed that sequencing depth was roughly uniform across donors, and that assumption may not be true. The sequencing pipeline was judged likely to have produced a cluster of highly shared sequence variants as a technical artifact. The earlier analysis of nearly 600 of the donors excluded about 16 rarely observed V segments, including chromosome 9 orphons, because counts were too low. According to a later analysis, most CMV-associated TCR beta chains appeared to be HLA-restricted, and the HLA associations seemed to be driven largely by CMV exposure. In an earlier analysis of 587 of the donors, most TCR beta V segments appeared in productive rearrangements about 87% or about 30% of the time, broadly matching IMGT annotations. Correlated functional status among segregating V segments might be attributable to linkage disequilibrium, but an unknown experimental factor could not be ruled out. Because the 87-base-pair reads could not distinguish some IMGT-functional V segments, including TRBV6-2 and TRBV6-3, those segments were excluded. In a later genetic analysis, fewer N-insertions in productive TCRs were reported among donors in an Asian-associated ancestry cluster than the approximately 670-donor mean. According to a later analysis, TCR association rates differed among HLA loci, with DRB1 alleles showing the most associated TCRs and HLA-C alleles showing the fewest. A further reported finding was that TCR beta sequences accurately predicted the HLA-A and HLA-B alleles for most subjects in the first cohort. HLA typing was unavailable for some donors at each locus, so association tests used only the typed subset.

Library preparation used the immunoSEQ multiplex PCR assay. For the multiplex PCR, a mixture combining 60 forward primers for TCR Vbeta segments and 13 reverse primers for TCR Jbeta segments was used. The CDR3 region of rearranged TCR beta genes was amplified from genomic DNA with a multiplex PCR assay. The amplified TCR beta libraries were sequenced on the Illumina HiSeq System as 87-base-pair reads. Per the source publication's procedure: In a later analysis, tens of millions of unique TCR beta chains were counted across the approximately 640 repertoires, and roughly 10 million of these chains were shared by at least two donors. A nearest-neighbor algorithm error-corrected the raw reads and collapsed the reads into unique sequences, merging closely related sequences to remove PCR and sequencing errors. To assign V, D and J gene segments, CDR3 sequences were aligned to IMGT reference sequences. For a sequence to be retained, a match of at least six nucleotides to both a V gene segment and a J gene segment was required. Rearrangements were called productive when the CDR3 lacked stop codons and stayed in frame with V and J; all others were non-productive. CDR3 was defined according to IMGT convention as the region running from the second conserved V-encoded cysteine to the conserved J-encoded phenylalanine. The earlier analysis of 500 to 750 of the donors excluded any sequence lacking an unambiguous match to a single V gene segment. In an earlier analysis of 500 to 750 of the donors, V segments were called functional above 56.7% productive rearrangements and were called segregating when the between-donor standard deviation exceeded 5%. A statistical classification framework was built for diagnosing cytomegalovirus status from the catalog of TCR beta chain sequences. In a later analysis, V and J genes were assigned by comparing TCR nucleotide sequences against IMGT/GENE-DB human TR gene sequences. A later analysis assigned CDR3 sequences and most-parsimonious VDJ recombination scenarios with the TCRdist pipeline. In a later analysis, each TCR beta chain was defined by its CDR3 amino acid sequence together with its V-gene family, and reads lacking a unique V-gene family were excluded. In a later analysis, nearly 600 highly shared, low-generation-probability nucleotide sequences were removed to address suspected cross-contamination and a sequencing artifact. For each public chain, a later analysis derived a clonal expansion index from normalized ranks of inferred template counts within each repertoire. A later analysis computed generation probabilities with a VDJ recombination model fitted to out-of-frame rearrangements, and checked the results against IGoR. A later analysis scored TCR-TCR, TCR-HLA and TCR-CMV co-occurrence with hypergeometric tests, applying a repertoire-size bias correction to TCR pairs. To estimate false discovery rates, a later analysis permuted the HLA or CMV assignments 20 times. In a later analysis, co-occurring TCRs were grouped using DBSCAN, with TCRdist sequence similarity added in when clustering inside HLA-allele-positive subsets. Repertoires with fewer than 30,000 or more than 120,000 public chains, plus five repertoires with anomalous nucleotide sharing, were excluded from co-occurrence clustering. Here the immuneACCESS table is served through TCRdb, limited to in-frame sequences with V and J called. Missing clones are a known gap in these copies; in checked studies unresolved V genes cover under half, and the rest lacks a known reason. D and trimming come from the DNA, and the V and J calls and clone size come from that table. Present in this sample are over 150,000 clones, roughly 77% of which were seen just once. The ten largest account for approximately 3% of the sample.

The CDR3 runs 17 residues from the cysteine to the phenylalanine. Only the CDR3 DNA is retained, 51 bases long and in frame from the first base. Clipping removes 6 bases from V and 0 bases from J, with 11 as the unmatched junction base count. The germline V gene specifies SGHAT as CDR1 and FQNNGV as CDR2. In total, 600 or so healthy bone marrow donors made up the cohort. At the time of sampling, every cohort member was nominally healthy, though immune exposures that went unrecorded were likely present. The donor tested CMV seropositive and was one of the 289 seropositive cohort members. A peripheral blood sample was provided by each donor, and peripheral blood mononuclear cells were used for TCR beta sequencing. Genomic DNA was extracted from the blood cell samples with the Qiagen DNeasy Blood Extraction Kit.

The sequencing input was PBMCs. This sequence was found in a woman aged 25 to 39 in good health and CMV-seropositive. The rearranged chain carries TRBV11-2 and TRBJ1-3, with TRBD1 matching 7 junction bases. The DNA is TGTGCCAGCAGACGTGCGGGACAGCAGAACTCTGGAAACACCATATATTTT. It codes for CASRRAGQQNSGNTIYF.